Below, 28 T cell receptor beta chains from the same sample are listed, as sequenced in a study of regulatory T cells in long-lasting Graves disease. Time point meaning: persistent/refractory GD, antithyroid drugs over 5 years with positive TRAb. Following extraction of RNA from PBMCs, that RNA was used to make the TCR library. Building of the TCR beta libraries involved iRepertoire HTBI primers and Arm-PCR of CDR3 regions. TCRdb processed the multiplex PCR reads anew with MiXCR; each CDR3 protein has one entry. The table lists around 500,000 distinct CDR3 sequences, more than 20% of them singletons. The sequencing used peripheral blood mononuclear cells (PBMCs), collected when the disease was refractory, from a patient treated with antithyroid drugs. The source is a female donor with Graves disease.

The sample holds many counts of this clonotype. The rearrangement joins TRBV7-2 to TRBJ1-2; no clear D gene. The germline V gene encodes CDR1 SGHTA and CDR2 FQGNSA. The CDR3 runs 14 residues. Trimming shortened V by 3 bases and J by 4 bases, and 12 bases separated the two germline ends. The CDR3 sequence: CASSFPAGGYGYTF. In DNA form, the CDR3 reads TGTGCCAGCAGCTTCCCCGCGGGCGGCTATGGCTACACCTTC.

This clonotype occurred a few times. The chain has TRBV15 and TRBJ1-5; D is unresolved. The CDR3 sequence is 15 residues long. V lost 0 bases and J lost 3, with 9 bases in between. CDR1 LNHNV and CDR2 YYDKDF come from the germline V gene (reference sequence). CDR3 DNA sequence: TGTGCCACCAGCAGAGACGGGCGACACAATCAGCCCCAGCATTTT. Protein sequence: CATSRDGRHNQPQHF.

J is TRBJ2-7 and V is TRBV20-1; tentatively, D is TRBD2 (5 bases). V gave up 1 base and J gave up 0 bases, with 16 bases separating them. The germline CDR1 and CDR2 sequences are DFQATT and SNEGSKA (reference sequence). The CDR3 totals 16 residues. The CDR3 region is CSARGGRSQPSYEQYF. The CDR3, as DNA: TGCAGTGCTAGAGGAGGGAGAAGCCAGCCCTCCTACGAGCAGTACTTC.

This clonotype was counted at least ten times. The CDR3 DNA reads as TGTGCCAGCAGTGCGGGACAGGGGGGTATGAAAGCTTTCTTT. Translated, it gives CASSAGQGGMKAFF. The gene calls are TRBV27 and TRBJ1-1, with 11 positions matching TRBD1. V trimming: 5 bases; J trimming: 9 bases; junction bases outside the gene matches: 8. This CDR3 comprises 14 residues. Germline CDR1 and CDR2: MNHEY and SMNVEV (reference sequence).

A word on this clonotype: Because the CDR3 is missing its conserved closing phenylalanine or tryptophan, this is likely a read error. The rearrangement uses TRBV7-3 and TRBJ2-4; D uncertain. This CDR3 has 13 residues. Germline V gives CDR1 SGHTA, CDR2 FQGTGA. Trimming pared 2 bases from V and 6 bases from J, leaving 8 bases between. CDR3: CASSLSSGNIQYL. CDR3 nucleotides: TGTGCCAGCAGCTTATCTAGTGGAAACATTCAGTACCTC.

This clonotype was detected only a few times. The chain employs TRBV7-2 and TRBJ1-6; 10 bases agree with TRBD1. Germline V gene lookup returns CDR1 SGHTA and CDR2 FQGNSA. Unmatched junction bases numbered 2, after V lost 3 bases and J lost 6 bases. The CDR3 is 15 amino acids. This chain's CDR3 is CASSFGTGANSPLHF. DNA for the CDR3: TGTGCCAGCAGCTTTGGGACAGGGGCTAATTCACCCCTCCACTTT.

CDR3 DNA: TGCGCCAGCAGTAAGGATTACGGAAACACCATATATTTT. Protein: CASSKDYGNTIYF. The rearrangement uses TRBV10-1 and TRBJ1-3; D unresolved. Trimming took 5 bases from V and 4 from J, leaving 9 bases between them. CDR1 is WNHNN, CDR2 SYGVQD, per germline (reference sequence). The length of the CDR3 is 13 residues.

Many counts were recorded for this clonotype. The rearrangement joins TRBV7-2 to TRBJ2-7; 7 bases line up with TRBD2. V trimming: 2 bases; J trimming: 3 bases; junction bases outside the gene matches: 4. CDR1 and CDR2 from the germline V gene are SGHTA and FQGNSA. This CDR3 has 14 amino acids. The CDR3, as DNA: TGTGCCAGCAGCTTAAATGGGGGGGACTACGAGCAGTACTTC. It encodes CASSLNGGDYEQYF. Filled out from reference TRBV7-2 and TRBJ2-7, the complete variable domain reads GAGVSQSPSNKVTEKGKDVELRCDPISGHTALYWYRQSLGQGLEFLIYFQGNSAPDKSGLPSDRFSAERTGGSVSTLTIQRTQQEDSAVYLCASSLNGGDYEQYFGPGTRLTVT.

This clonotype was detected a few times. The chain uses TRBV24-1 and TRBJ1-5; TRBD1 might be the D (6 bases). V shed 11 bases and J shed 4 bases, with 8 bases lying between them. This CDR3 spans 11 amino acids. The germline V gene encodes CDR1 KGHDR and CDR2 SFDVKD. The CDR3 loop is CAKDRNQPQHF. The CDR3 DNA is TGTGCCAAAGACAGGAATCAGCCCCAGCATTTT.

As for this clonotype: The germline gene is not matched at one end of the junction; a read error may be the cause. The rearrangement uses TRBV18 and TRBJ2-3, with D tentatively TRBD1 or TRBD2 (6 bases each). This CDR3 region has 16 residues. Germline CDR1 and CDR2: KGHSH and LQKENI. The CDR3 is CASSPRGLGGTDTKYF. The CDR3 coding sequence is TGTGCCAGCTCACCGCGTGGGCTCGGGGGCACAGATACGAAGTATTTT.

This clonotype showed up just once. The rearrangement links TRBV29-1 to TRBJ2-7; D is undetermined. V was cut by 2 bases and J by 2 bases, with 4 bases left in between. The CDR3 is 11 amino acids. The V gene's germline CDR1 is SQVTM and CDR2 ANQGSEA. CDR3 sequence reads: CSVESPYEQYF. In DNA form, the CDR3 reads TGCAGCGTTGAATCCCCCTACGAGCAGTACTTC.

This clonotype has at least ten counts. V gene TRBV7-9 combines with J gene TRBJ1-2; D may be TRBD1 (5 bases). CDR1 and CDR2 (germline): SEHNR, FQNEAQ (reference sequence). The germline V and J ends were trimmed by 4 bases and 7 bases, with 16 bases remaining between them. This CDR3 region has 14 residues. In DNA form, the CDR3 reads TGTGCCAGCAGCTCAATCGGGACCCTCGGTGGCTACACCTTC. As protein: CASSSIGTLGGYTF.

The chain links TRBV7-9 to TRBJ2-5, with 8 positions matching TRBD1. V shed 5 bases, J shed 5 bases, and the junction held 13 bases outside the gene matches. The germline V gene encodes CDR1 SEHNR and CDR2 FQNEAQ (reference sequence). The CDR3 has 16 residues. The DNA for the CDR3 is TGTGCCAGCAGCGGCCCCCTCGGACAGGGAGTTGAGACCCAGTACTTC. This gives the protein CASSGPLGQGVETQYF. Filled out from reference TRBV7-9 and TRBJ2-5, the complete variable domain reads DTGVSQNPRHKITKRGQNVTFRCDPISEHNRLYWYRQTLGQGPEFLTYFQNEAQLEKSRLLSDRFSAERPKGSFSTLEIQRTEQGDSAMYLCASSGPLGQGVETQYFGPGTRLLVL.

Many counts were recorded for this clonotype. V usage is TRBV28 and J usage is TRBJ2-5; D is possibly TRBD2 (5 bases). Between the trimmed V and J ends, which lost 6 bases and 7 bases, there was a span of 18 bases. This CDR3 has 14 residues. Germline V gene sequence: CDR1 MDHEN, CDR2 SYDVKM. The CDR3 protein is CASSLSGREGTQYF. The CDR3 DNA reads TGTGCCAGCAGCCTTTCTGGCCGTGAGGGGACCCAGTACTTC. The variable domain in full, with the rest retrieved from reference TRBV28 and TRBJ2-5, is DVKVTQSSRYLVKRTGEKVFLECVQDMDHENMFWYRQDPGLGLRLIYFSYDVKMKEKGDIPEGYSVSREKKERFSLILESASTNQTSMYLCASSLSGREGTQYFGPGTRLLVL.

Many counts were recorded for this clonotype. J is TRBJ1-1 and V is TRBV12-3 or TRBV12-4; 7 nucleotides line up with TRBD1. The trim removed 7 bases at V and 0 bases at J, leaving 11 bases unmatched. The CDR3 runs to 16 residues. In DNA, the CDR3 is TGTGCCAGCACCAGGGGGTCAGTTGGAATGAACACTGAAGCTTTCTTT. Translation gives CASTRGSVGMNTEAFF.

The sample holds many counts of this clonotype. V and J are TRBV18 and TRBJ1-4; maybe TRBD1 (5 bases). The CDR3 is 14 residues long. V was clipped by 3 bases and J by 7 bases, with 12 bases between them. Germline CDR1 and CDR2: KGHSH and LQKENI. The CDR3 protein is CASSPPGRLEKLFF. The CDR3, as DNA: TGTGCCAGCTCACCCCCGGGACGGCTTGAAAAACTGTTTTTT.

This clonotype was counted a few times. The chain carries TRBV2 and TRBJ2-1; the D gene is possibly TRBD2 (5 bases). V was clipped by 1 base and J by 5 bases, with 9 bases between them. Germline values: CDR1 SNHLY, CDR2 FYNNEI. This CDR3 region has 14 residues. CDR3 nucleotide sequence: TGTGCCAGCAGTGAAGGGAGCGGAAACAATGAGCAGTTCTTC. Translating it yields CASSEGSGNNEQFF.

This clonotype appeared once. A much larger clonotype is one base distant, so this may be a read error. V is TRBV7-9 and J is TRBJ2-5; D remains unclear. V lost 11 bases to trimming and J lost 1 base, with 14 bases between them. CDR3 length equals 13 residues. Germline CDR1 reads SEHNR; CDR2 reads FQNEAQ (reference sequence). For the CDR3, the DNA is TGTGCCGGCAAGGGCCAACCCCAAGAGACCCAGTACTTC. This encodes CAGKGQPQETQYF.

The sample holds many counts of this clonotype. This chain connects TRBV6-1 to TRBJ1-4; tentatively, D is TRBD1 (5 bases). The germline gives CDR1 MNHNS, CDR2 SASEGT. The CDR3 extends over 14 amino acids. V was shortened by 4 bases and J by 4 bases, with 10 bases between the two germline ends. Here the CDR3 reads CASSVSRDNEKLFF. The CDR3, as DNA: TGTGCCAGCAGTGTGAGCAGGGATAATGAAAAACTGTTTTTT.

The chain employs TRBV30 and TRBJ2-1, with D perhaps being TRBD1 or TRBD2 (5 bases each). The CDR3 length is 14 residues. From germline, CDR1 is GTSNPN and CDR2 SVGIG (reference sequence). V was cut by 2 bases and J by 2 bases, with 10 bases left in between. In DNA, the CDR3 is TGTGCCTGGAGTACGGGGACGACCTACAATGAGCAGTTCTTC. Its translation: CAWSTGTTYNEQFF.

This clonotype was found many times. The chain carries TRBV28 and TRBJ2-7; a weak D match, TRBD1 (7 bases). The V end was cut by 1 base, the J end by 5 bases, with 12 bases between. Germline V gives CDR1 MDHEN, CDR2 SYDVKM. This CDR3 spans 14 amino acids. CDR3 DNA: TGTGCCAGCAGTTTATCTGGCAGGGGGGACGAGCAGTACTTC. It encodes CASSLSGRGDEQYF.

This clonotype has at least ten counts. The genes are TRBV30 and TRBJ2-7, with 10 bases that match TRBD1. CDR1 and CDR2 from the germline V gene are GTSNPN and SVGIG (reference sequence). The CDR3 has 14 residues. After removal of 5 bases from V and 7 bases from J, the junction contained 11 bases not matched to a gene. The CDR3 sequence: CAWGPGTGVGEQYF. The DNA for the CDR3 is TGTGCCTGGGGACCTGGGACAGGGGTGGGAGAGCAGTACTTC. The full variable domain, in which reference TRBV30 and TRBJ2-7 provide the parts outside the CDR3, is SQTIHQWPATLVQPVGSPLSLECTVEGTSNPNLYWYRQAAGRGLQLLFYSVGIGQISSEVPQNLSASRPQDRQFILSSKKLLLSDSGFYLCAWGPGTGVGEQYFGPGTRLTVT.

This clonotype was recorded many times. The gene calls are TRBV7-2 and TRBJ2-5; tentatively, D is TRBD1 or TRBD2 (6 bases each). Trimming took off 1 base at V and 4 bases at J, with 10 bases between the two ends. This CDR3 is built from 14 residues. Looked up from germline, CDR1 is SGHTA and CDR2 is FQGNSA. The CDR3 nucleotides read TGTGCCAGCAGCTTAGATTCGGGGGCAGAGACCCAGTACTTC. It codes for CASSLDSGAETQYF.

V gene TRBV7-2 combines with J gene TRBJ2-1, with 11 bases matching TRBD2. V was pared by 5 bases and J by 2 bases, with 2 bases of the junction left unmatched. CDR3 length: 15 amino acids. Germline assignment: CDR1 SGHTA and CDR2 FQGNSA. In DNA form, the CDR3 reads TGTGCCAGCAGCCCTAGCGGGAGGCCCTACAATGAGCAGTTCTTC. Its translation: CASSPSGRPYNEQFF.

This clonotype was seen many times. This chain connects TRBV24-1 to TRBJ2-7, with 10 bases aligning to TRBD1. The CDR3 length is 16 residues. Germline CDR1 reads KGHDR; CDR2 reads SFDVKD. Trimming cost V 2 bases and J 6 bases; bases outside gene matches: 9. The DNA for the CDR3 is TGTGCCACCAGTGATTGGGGACAGGGGCGAAGTGGCGAGCAGTACTTC. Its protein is CATSDWGQGRSGEQYF.

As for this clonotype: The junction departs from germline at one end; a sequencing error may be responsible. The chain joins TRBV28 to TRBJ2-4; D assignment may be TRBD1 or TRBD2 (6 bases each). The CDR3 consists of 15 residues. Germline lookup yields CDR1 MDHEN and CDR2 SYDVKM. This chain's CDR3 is CASRLGGPAKNIQYF. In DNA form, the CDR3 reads TGTGCCAGCAGGCTGGGGGGCCCCGCCAAAAACATTCAGTACTTT. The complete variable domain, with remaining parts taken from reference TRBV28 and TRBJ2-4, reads DVKVTQSSRYLVKRTGEKVFLECVQDMDHENMFWYRQDPGLGLRLIYFSYDVKMKEKGDIPEGYSVSREKKERFSLILESASTNQTSMYLCASRLGGPAKNIQYFGAGTRLSVL.

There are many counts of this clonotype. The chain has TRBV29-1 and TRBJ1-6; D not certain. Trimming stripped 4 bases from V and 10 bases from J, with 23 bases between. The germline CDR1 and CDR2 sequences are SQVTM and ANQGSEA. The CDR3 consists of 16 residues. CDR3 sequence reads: CSVAFGPLQAGSPLHF. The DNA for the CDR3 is TGCAGCGTTGCGTTTGGACCTTTGCAAGCGGGATCACCCCTCCACTTT. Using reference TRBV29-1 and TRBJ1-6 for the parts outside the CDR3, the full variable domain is SAVISQKPSRDICQRGTSLTIQCQVDSQVTMMFWYRQQPGQSLTLIATANQGSEATYESGFVIDKFPISRPNLTFSTLTVSNMSPEDSSIYLCSVAFGPLQAGSPLHFGNGTRLTVT.

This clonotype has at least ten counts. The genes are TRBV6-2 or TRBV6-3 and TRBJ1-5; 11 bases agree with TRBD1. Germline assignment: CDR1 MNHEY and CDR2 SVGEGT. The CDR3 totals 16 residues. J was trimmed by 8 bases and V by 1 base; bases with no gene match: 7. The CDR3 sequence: CASSYFGQGASEPQHF. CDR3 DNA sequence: TGTGCCAGCAGTTACTTCGGACAGGGGGCTTCGGAGCCCCAGCATTTT.